This TCR beta chain appears in the sequencing data of a study of blood T cell repertoires in COVID-19. Study-level information: Sources were T cells, B-cell-depleted T cells, or PBMCs; the material itself was cDNA or gDNA.

Allocation to cohorts depended on clinical history reported by the participants. Original processing methods: Reference gene primer amplification gave estimated nucleated cell counts. Sequencing was performed with immunoSEQ multiplex PCR; in TCRdb, only in-frame clones are kept and a portion is missing. That table furnishes V, J and clone size, whereas the DNA furnished D and trimming. Of about 190,000 clones in the sample, about 78% were seen once. The CDR3 has 14 amino acids. V was shortened by 1 base and J by 4 bases, with 8 bases between the two germline ends. CDR1 is LGHDT and CDR2 is YNNKEL in the germline V gene (reference sequence).

The source material was PBMCs or T cells enriched from blood (not recorded which). The receptor's source is a woman aged 45-65 years who had recovered from COVID-19. The rearrangement uses TRBV3-1 (or the pseudogene TRBV3-2) and TRBJ1-3; D remains unclear. DNA of the CDR3: TGTGCCAGCAGCCAAGTCCCAAGCGGAAACACCATATATTTT. Translation gives CASSQVPSGNTIYF.